These T cell receptor beta chains were read from a single sample in a study of T cells after yellow fever vaccination. TCRdb used MiXCR to reprocess the 5' RACE reads, holding one entry per CDR3 protein. This table has more than 250,000 distinct CDR3 sequences, about 6.6% appearing once. The input for sequencing was PBMCs, taken about 41 days after the first yellow fever vaccination. The receptors come from a man younger than 35 who received the YFV17D yellow fever vaccine. CDR3s include the opening cysteine and the closing phenylalanine or tryptophan. The D gene is left open where the match is weak. Not every row has a clone size; where given, it reads once, few, many or a size class.

many	.	TRBV12-3/TRBV12-4	CASSQGALGYTF
few	TRBD1	TRBV18	CASSPYPGQGGTEAFF
.	TRBD1	TRBV7-2	CASSFSPGQGSHQPQHF
.	TRBD2	TRBV10-1	CASSEGLAGGRQETQYF
many	TRBD2	TRBV29-1	CSVGGGGARTGELFF
many	TRBD2	TRBV6-4	CASSESGGATDTQYF
.	.	TRBV5-6	CASSLLASKETQYF
few	.	TRBV10-3	CATSDPNMNTEAFF
.	.	TRBV28	CASSFKGGLGDTIYF
few	TRBD2	TRBV4-2	CASSQDQRGASGANVLTF
many	TRBD1	TRBV5-6	CASSARTGSYGYTF
many	.	TRBV27	CASSPGPIPGELFF
.	.	TRBV7-2	CASSARWWVQETQYF
few	.	TRBV27	CASSLGSDPVGETQYF
few	.	TRBV20-1	CSVHANYGYTF
.	.	TRBV12-3/TRBV12-4	CASSFNSGQETQYF
few	.	TRBV6-2/TRBV6-3	CASSYLQVGEYNEQFF
.	.	TRBV7-8	CASSLLVGAGTEAFF
few	.	TRBV19	CASSIQAQRGSPLHF
.	TRBD2	TRBV11-2	CASSQKAGGSSEQFF
many	TRBD1	TRBV12-3/TRBV12-4	CASSLVGQGTGELFF
few	TRBD1	TRBV7-6	CASSLKHGQGYNEQFF
many	.	TRBV20-1	CSAPPGGLDEQYF
many	.	TRBV20-1	CSARGWGTGANVLTF
many	.	TRBV19	CASSGQGGPETQYF
many	TRBD2	TRBV25-1	CASSEAGVGRQETQYF
few	TRBD1	TRBV30	CAWSGPRQGAHPDTQYF
few	.	TRBV14	CASSQDSRWTEAFF
many	TRBD2	TRBV4-1	CASSLLAGGLNEQFF
many	.	TRBV6-2/TRBV6-3	CASSYSGPRDTQYF
.	.	TRBV29-1	CSVEGQEETQYF
many	.	TRBV7-2	CASSFGNEQFF
many	TRBD1	TRBV12-3/TRBV12-4	CASSPSRGGLVNTEAFF
few	.	TRBV29-1	CSVLGERWNTGELFF
.	TRBD2	TRBV20-1	CSARGTSGSQETQYF
.	.	TRBV15	CATSRGGDRGETQYF
.	.	TRBV12-3/TRBV12-4	CASTRYEQLKQVQYF
many	.	TRBV7-4	CASSLRQEKLFF
.	.	TRBV27	CASSLSAGLRRHEQFF
.	.	TRBV20-1	CSARERDPYGYTF
few	TRBD2	TRBV2	CASSTTSEPTDTQYF
many	.	TRBV5-1	CASSLGGQNEQYF
.	TRBD1	TRBV7-2	CASSSTSTGGYGYTF
many	TRBD1	TRBV7-2	CASSPDRGGYGYTF
many	TRBD1	TRBV7-2	CASSLLTGIEQFF
few	.	TRBV19	CASMEGDPTEAFF
many	TRBD2	TRBV12-3/TRBV12-4	CASSLVGGLAGADTQYF
.	.	TRBV5-1	CASSLDPGIDYGYTF
many	.	TRBV7-9	CASSLWLGGYPGYTF
.	TRBD2	TRBV20-1	CSARLAGALNTQYF
few	TRBD1	TRBV7-9	CASSGAGTGWSTDTQYF
few	TRBD1	TRBV29-1	CSVRLTGGPGTEAFF
many	TRBD1	TRBV9	CASSEGATNEKLFF
.	.	TRBV7-9	CASSLMAREQFF
few	TRBD1	TRBV6-2/TRBV6-3	CASSYSMRDRGASYEQYF
many	TRBD1	TRBV5-5	CASSFSDRAAEKLFF